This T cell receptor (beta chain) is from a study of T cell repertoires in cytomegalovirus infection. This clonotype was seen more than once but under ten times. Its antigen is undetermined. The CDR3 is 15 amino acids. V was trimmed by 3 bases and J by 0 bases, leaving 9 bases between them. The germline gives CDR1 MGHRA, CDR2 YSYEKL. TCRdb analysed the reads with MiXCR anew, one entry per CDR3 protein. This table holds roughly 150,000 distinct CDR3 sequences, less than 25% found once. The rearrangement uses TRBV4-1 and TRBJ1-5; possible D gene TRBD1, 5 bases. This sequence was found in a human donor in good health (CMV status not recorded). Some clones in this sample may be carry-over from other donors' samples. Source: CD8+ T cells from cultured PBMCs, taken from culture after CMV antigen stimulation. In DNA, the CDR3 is TGCGCCAGCAGCCACGGGGACCTTAGCAATCAGCCCCAGCATTTT. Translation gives CASSHGDLSNQPQHF.